Each of the 30 T cell receptor beta chains below was sequenced from the same sample in a study of T cell responses to AZD1222 COVID-19 vaccine. Some clones are missing from TCRdb's copy, which holds only in-frame ones; the method was immunoSEQ multiplex PCR. The sample lists some 150,000 clones, 90% to 95% occurring once. Material: peripheral blood, obtained 28 days after the second AZD1222 dose. These receptors were taken from an adult who received the AZD1222 COVID-19 vaccine.

This clone is a singleton in its sample. The chain combines TRBV3-1 (or the pseudogene TRBV3-2) with TRBJ1-2; TRBD1 agrees at 9 bases. Losses at the gene ends were 3 bases for V and 4 bases for J; bases not matched to a gene: 6. CDR3 length equals 15 residues. Germline V CDR1 and CDR2: LGHDT, YNNKEL (reference sequence). CDR3 residues: CASSHRQGDAYGYTF. The CDR3 coding sequence is TGTGCCAGCAGCCACAGACAGGGGGATGCCTATGGCTACACCTTC.

The chain links TRBV6-5 to TRBJ1-6; D is possibly TRBD1 (6 bases). The CDR3 length is 12 residues. V was clipped by 8 bases and J by 10 bases, with 12 bases between them. The germline V gene encodes CDR1 MNHEY and CDR2 SVGAGI. Here the CDR3 reads CASRDIGSPLHF. CDR3 bases: TGTGCCAGCCGGGACATAGGATCACCCCTCCACTTT.

The V and J genes are TRBV12-3 or TRBV12-4 and TRBJ2-7; D not resolved. Trimming removed 1 base from V and 3 bases from J, with 7 bases in between. The CDR3 length is 13 residues. CDR3 amino acids: CASSLGSRYEQYF. Here the CDR3 DNA reads TGTGCCAGCAGTTTAGGCAGCCGCTACGAGCAGTACTTC.

This chain uses TRBV29-1 with TRBJ2-2; D may be TRBD2 (5 bases). This CDR3 contains 14 residues. V dropped 7 bases and J dropped 6 bases, with 18 bases sitting between them. The germline V gene has CDR1 SQVTM and CDR2 ANQGSEA. This chain's CDR3 is CSAVGWGVPGELFF. Written as DNA, the CDR3 is TGCAGCGCGGTGGGTTGGGGAGTCCCCGGGGAGCTGTTTTTT.

The chain is built from TRBV7-6 and TRBJ1-4; D is possibly TRBD1 (5 bases). Trimming took off 6 bases at V and 5 bases at J, with 13 bases between the two ends. Germline V gene sequence: CDR1 SGHVS, CDR2 FNYEAQ. CDR3 length: 14 amino acids. CDR3 DNA: TGTGCCAGCAGGCCAGTGGAGGGGAATGAAAAACTGTTTTTT. As protein: CASRPVEGNEKLFF.

The rearrangement links TRBV15 to TRBJ1-1; possibly TRBD1 for D (6 bases). The CDR3 totals 19 residues. Trimming removed 0 bases at V and 3 bases at J, with 23 bases between. Germline assignment: CDR1 LNHNV and CDR2 YYDKDF (reference sequence). The CDR3 spells CATSRDASQIGGLDTEAFF. The CDR3 coding sequence is TGTGCCACCAGCAGAGATGCTTCCCAGATCGGGGGGCTCGACACTGAAGCTTTCTTT.

CDR3 DNA sequence: TGTGCCAGCAGCCAAGGGGACCTTACAACTAATGAAAAACTGTTTTTT. It specifies CASSQGDLTTNEKLFF. The rearrangement joins TRBV3-1 (or the pseudogene TRBV3-2) to TRBJ1-4, with a possible D match to TRBD1 (5 bases). The CDR3 is 16 amino acids. Germline CDR1 LGHDT, CDR2 YNNKEL (reference sequence). Trimming removed 1 base from V and 0 bases from J, with 9 bases in between.

The V gene is TRBV27, the J gene TRBJ1-1; D might be TRBD1 (5 bases). V was trimmed by 6 bases and J by 2 bases, leaving 16 bases between them. The CDR3 length is 15 residues. Germline values: CDR1 MNHEY, CDR2 SMNVEV (reference sequence). CDR3 sequence: CASSLRTGGNTEAFF. The CDR3 coding sequence is TGTGCCAGCAGCTTAAGGACGGGGGGAAACACTGAAGCTTTCTTT.

The chain carries TRBV5-1 and TRBJ1-2; tentative D call: TRBD1 (5 bases). The V gene lost 4 bases and the J gene lost 7 bases, with 20 bases spanning the gap. The CDR3 sequence is 15 residues long. Germline CDR1 is SGHRS and CDR2 is YFSETQ. The chain's CDR3 is CASSRRVGGGGGYTF. The CDR3 nucleotides read TGCGCCAGCAGCCGGAGAGTCGGGGGTGGTGGTGGCTACACCTTC.

This rearrangement joins TRBV9 to TRBJ1-4, with 8 bases identical to TRBD1. Germline CDR1 reads SGDLS; CDR2 reads YYNGEE. This CDR3 spans 14 amino acids. Losses at the gene ends were 4 bases for V and 5 bases for J; bases not matched to a gene: 4. The CDR3 sequence is CASSLRQGNEKLFF. The CDR3 DNA reads TGTGCCAGCAGCTTAAGACAGGGGAATGAAAAACTGTTTTTT.

The rearrangement joins TRBV5-1 to TRBJ1-1, with TRBD1 as a possible D gene (5 bases). Trimming shortened V by 0 bases and J by 4 bases, and 13 bases separated the two germline ends. From germline, CDR1 is SGHRS and CDR2 YFSETQ. This CDR3 has 15 amino acids. The CDR3 region is CASSLGPGRVTEAFF. The CDR3 DNA sequence: TGCGCCAGCAGCTTGGGACCAGGGAGGGTCACTGAAGCTTTCTTT.

The chain couples TRBV7-2 to TRBJ1-3; TRBD1 might be the D (5 bases). Trimming shortened V by 3 bases and J by 0 bases, and 12 bases separated the two germline ends. Germline loops: CDR1 SGHTA, CDR2 FQGNSA. The CDR3 extends over 16 amino acids. The CDR3 nucleotides are TGTGCCAGCAGCTTTCAGGGATCGGGCTCTGGAAACACCATATATTTT. The encoded protein is CASSFQGSGSGNTIYF.

CDR3 sequence reads: CASSMRTAGTEAFF. The CDR3, as DNA: TGTGCCAGTAGTATGCGGACAGCGGGTACTGAAGCTTTCTTT. The V call is TRBV19, the J call TRBJ1-1; tentative D call: TRBD1 (6 bases). V was clipped by 3 bases and J by 5 bases, with 13 bases between them. CDR1 and CDR2 (germline): LNHDA, SQIVND (reference sequence). The CDR3 spans 14 residues.

In this sample, this clone turned up a few times. V usage is TRBV6-5 and J usage is TRBJ1-1, with D unresolved. This CDR3 contains 11 residues. V gave up 10 bases and J gave up 0 bases, with 6 bases separating them. The germline CDR1 and CDR2 sequences are MNHEY and SVGAGI. CDR3 residues: CATVVNTEAFF. The CDR3 coding sequence is TGTGCCACCGTGGTGAACACTGAAGCTTTCTTT.

This chain connects TRBV18 to TRBJ1-4; no clear D. Per the germline V gene, CDR1 is KGHSH and CDR2 is LQKENI. The CDR3 has 14 residues. V lost 3 bases, J lost 4 bases, and 9 bases lay in between. The CDR3, as DNA: TGTGCCAGCTCACCTCCCGGGGTTAATGAAAAACTGTTTTTT. Translating gives CASSPPGVNEKLFF.

This clone came up once. The CDR3 protein is CASSPLGRGGNEQFF. The CDR3 DNA reads TGTGCCAGCTCACCACTTGGTCGGGGGGGCAATGAGCAGTTCTTC. The chain employs TRBV18 and TRBJ2-1, with TRBD2 matching over 8 bases. The CDR3 has 15 residues. The germline gives CDR1 KGHSH, CDR2 LQKENI. The V segment lost 1 base and the J segment 6 bases; nucleotides outside the gene matches: 5.

This chain connects TRBV5-8 to TRBJ2-2; D not resolved. Germline V CDR1 and CDR2: SGHTS, YDEGEE. V lost 2 bases, J lost 0 bases, and 8 bases lay in between. This CDR3 is 15 amino acids long. CDR3 loop: CASSFGQANTGELFF. The CDR3 bases are TGTGCCAGCAGCTTTGGCCAAGCGAACACCGGGGAGCTGTTTTTT. Complete variable domain (other parts from reference TRBV5-8 and TRBJ2-2): EAGVTQSPTHLIKTRGQQATLRCSPISGHTSVYWYQQALGLGLQFLLWYDEGEERNRGNFPPRFSGRQFPNYSSELNVNALELEDSALYLCASSFGQANTGELFFGEGSRLTVL.

In this sample, this clone turned up many times. The chain combines TRBV2 with TRBJ1-1; D not resolved. CDR3 length equals 14 residues. CDR1 SNHLY and CDR2 FYNNEI come from the germline V gene. Deletions cut 10 bases from V and 0 bases from J, with 15 bases between. In nucleotides, the CDR3 is TGTGCCACCCAAGGCGCGGGGTTGAACACTGAAGCTTTCTTT. This encodes CATQGAGLNTEAFF.

The chain is built from TRBV19 and TRBJ1-3; D remains ambiguous. CDR1 and CDR2 from the germline V gene are LNHDA and SQIVND (reference sequence). V was shortened by 3 bases and J by 0 bases, with 9 bases between the two germline ends. The CDR3 is 15 residues long. The CDR3 bases are TGTGCCAGTAGTATCGCGGGAGTCTCTGGAAACACCATATATTTT. Translated, it gives CASSIAGVSGNTIYF.

The chain links TRBV7-9 to TRBJ1-1; no reliable D call. Between the trimmed V and J ends, which lost 6 bases and 1 base, there was a span of 6 bases. CDR1 and CDR2 from the germline V gene are SEHNR and FQNEAQ (reference sequence). The CDR3 has 12 residues. The CDR3 reads CASRVGNTEAFF. In DNA, the CDR3 is TGTGCCAGCAGGGTGGGGAACACTGAAGCTTTCTTT.

The chain has TRBV6-5 and TRBJ2-7; 12 bases agree with TRBD1. The germline gives CDR1 MNHEY, CDR2 SVGAGI. The CDR3 loop spans 13 amino acids. V shed 9 bases, J shed 5 bases, and the junction held 5 bases outside the gene matches. CDR3 sequence: CASAGTGGNEQYF. The DNA of the CDR3 is TGTGCCAGTGCCGGGACAGGGGGCAACGAGCAGTACTTC.

V and J are TRBV3-1 (or the pseudogene TRBV3-2) and TRBJ1-2; 7 bases line up with TRBD1. The CDR3 runs to 15 residues. Germline-derived CDR1 and CDR2 are LGHDT and YNNKEL (reference sequence). Trimming took 3 bases from V and 7 from J; bases not matched to a gene: 11. Here the CDR3 DNA reads TGTGCCAGCAGCCATCGAGAGACAGGGAGGGGTGGCTACACCTTC. This gives the protein CASSHRETGRGGYTF.

The chain carries TRBV2 and TRBJ1-2, with a tentative D call TRBD1 (5 bases). The germline CDR1 and CDR2 sequences are SNHLY and FYNNEI. With 2 bases removed from V and 2 bases from J, the gap between germline ends came to 12 bases. The CDR3 length is 15 residues. The CDR3 region is CASSEWTLSNYGYTF. CDR3 in DNA: TGTGCCAGCAGTGAATGGACACTCTCGAACTATGGCTACACCTTC.

This chain connects TRBV6-2 or TRBV6-3 to TRBJ2-7, with 8 nucleotides matching TRBD1. The CDR3 has 15 residues. The J segment lost 1 base and the V segment lost 2 bases, leaving 4 bases of the junction unmatched. Per germline, CDR1 MNHEY and CDR2 SVGEGT. The CDR3 region is CASSYGDRGSYEQYF. For the CDR3, the DNA is TGTGCCAGCAGTTACGGTGACAGGGGTTCCTACGAGCAGTACTTC.

This sequence joins TRBV7-8 and TRBJ2-1; D unresolved. This CDR3 comprises 13 residues. Germline CDR1 reads SGHVS; CDR2 reads FQNEAQ. The germline V and J ends were trimmed by 6 bases and 5 bases, with 11 bases remaining between them. CDR3 in DNA: TGTGCCAGCAGGGAGAGGCGTAACAATGAGCAGTTCTTC. Its translation: CASRERRNNEQFF.

The genes are TRBV29-1 and TRBJ1-2; possibly TRBD1 for D (6 bases). Germline values: CDR1 SQVTM, CDR2 ANQGSEA. V lost 1 base, J lost 0 bases, and 9 bases lay in between. The CDR3 runs 14 residues. The CDR3 region is CSVEGTASNYGYTF. CDR3 nucleotides: TGCAGCGTTGAAGGGACAGCGTCTAACTATGGCTACACCTTC.

V is TRBV6-2 or TRBV6-3 and J is TRBJ2-2; 11 bases align to TRBD2. The CDR3 has 18 residues. V lost 5 bases, J lost 0 bases, and 8 bases stayed unmatched. Per germline, CDR1 MNHEY and CDR2 SVGEGT. CDR3 sequence reads: CASSKPGLAVANTGELFF. The DNA of the CDR3 is TGTGCCAGCAGTAAACCGGGACTAGCGGTAGCGAACACCGGGGAGCTGTTTTTT.

The V gene is TRBV5-1, the J gene TRBJ2-6; TRBD1 matches at 7 bases. V lost 6 bases and J lost 0; bases outside the gene matches: 15. This CDR3 has 19 residues. The germline CDR1 and CDR2 sequences are SGHRS and YFSETQ. The CDR3 DNA reads as TGCGCCAGCACCCTCATACCGGGACAGAAGTACTCTGGGGCCAACGTCCTGACTTTC. It codes for CASTLIPGQKYSGANVLTF.

The chain employs TRBV11-3 and TRBJ2-1; no firm D call. The germline V gene encodes CDR1 SGHNT and CDR2 YENEEA. The V end lost 5 bases, the J end lost 5 bases, and 22 bases lay between the germline ends. This CDR3 region has 17 residues. CDR3 sequence: CASSPRGSSNNHNEQFF. The CDR3 nucleotides read TGTGCCAGCAGCCCCCGCGGTAGCTCCAATAATCACAATGAGCAGTTCTTC.

This clone is a singleton in its sample. The chain employs TRBV5-4 and TRBJ2-1, with TRBD1 identical over 8 bases. The germline V gene encodes CDR1 SGHNT and CDR2 YYREEE (reference sequence). The CDR3 is 17 residues long. V was pared by 2 bases and J by 8 bases, with 15 bases of the junction left unmatched. The CDR3 region is CASSFRSGGLVVDEQFF. The CDR3 coding sequence is TGTGCCAGCAGCTTTAGGTCAGGGGGCTTAGTGGTTGATGAGCAGTTCTTC.